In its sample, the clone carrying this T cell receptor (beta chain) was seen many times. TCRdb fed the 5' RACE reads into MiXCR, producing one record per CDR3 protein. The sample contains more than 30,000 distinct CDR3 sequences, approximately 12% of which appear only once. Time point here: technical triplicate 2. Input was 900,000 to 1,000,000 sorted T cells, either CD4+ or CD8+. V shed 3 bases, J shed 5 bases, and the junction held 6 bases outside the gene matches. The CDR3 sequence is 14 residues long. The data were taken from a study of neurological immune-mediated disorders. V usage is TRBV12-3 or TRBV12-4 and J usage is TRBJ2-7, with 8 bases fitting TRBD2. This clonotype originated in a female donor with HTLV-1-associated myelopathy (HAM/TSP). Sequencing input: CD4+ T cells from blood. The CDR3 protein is CASSFSSGSNEQYF. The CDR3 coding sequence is TGTGCCAGCAGTTTTTCCAGCGGGAGTAACGAGCAGTACTTC.